This section outlines one TCR beta chain sequence together with its context. What it binds is unknown. The data were obtained in a study of T cell responses to AZD1222 COVID-19 vaccine. Study-level results: In all cases, repertoires were sampled only after the peak T cell response. Spike-specific TCR breadth and depth were elevated following two AZD1222 doses.

V gave up 3 bases and J gave up 1 base; unmatched junction bases: 11. CDR1 and CDR2 (germline): ENHRY, SYGVKD. The CDR3 runs to 18 residues. Only in-frame clones appear in the TCRdb table, and some are missing; sequencing was by immunoSEQ multiplex PCR. The sample yields 140,000 to 150,000 clones, 85% to 95% seen once. The sequence was collected from an adult who had recovered from COVID-19. The sequences come from peripheral blood, collected after recovery from COVID-19. The chain has TRBV10-3 and TRBJ2-5; 10 bases map to TRBD2. CDR3 bases: TGTGCCATCAGTGACCCCGGGGGTAGCGGGGGGTTCCAAGAGACCCAGTACTTC. It specifies CAISDPGGSGGFQETQYF.